This T cell receptor (beta chain) was recorded in a study of blood T cell repertoires in COVID-19. V lost 8 bases and J 1 base, leaving 20 bases between the germline ends. This CDR3 is 16 amino acids long. CDR1 is MDHEN and CDR2 is SYDVKM in the germline V gene. TCRdb's table, derived via immunoSEQ multiplex PCR, lists solely in-frame clones and lacks some. The profile covers about 200,000 clones, with around 86% appearing a single time and about 6% taken by the ten largest. There are a few counts of this clone. Sequenced: PBMCs or T cells enriched from blood (not recorded which). The V and J genes are TRBV28 and TRBJ1-1; D possibly corresponds to TRBD1 (5 bases). The sequence was collected from a man aged 40-49 years with acute COVID-19. CDR3 sequence (DNA): TGTGCCAGCCGTTCTGCCGGGGGGAAGGGGAACACTGAAGCTTTCTTT. Residues: CASRSAGGKGNTEAFF.